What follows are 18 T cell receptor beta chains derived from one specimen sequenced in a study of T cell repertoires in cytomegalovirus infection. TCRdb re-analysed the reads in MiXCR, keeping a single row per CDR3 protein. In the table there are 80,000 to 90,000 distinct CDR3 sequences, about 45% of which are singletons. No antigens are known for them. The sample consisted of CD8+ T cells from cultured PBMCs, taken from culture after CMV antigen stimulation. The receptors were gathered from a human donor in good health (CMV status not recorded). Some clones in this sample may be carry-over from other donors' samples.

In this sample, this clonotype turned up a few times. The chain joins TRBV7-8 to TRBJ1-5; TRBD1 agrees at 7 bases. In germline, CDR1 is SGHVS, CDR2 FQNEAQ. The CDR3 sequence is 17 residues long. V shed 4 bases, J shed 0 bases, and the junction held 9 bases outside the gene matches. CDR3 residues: CASSSYRGPNSNQPQHF. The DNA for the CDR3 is TGTGCCAGCAGCTCATACAGGGGACCAAATAGCAATCAGCCCCAGCATTTT.

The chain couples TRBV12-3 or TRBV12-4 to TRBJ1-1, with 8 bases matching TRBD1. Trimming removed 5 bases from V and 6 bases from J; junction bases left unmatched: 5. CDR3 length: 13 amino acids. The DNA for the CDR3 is TGTGCCAGCAGTACAGGGGGTGCATCTGAAGCTTTCTTT. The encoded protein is CASSTGGASEAFF.

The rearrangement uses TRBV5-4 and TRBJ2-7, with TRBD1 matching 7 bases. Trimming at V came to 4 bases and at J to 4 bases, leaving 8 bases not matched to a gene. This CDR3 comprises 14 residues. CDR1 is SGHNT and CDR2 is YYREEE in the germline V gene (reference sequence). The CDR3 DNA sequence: TGTGCCAGCAGCCCGGGACAGAGCCTGTACGAGCAGTACTTC. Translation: CASSPGQSLYEQYF.

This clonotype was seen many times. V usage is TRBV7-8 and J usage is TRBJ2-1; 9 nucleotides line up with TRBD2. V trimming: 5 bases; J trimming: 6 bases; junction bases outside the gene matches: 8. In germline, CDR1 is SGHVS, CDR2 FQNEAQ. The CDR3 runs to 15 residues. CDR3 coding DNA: TGTGCCAGCAGCCCCGGACTAGCGCACCCCAATGAGCAGTTCTTC. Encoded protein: CASSPGLAHPNEQFF.

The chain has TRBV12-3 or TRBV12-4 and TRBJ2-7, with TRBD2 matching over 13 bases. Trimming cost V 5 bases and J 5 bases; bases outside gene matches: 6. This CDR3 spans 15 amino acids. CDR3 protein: CASSIRLAGGDEQYF. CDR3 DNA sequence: TGTGCCAGCAGTATTCGACTAGCGGGGGGAGACGAGCAGTACTTC.

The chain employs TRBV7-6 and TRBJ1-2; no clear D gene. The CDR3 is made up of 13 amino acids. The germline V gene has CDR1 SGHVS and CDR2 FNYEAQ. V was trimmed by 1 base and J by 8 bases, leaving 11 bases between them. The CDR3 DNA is TGTGCCAGCAGCTTAGGCGGAATTCGAGGCTACACCTTC. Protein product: CASSLGGIRGYTF.

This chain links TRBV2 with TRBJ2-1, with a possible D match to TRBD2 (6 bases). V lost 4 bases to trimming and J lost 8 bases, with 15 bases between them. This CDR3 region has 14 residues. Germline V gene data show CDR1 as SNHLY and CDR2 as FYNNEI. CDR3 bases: TGTGCCAGCAGTGCCCCTAGTTGGGGGGATGAGCAGTTCTTC. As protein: CASSAPSWGDEQFF.

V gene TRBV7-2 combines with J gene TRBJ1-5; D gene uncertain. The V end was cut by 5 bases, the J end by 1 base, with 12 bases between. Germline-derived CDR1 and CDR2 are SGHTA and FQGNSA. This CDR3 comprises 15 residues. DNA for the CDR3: TGTGCCAGCAGCGCAGGTCTAACGAGCAATCAGCCCCAGCATTTT. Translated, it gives CASSAGLTSNQPQHF.

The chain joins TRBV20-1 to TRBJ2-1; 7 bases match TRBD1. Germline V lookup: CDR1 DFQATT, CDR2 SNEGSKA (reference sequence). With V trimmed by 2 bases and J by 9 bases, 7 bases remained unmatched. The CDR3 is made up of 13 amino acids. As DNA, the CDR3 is TGCAGTGCTAGAAACTTACCAGGGGGTGAGCAGTTCTTC. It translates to CSARNLPGGEQFF.

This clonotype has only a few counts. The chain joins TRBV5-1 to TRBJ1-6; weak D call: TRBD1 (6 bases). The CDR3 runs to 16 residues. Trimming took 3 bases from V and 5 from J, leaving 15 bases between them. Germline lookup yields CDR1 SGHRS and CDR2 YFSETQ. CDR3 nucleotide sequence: TGCGCCAGCAGCTCCCGTCAGGGGAGGGATAATTCACCCCTCCACTTT. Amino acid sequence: CASSSRQGRDNSPLHF.

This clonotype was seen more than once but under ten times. CDR3 nucleotide sequence: TGTGCCAGTAGTAAGGGCGGAACCCTTACCTACGAGCAGTACTTC. Encoded protein: CASSKGGTLTYEQYF. This chain joins TRBV19 and TRBJ2-7; D is undetermined. Germline V lookup: CDR1 LNHDA, CDR2 SQIVND (reference sequence). Trimming left V 4 bases short and J 2 bases short, with 15 bases between. The CDR3 runs 15 residues.

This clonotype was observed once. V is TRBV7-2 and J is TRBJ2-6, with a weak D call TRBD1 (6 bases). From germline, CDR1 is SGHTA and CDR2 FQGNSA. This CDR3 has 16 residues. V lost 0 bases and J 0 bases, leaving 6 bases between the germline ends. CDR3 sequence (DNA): TGTGCCAGCAGCTTAGCGGGGGCCTCTGGGGCCAACGTCCTGACTTTC. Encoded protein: CASSLAGASGANVLTF.

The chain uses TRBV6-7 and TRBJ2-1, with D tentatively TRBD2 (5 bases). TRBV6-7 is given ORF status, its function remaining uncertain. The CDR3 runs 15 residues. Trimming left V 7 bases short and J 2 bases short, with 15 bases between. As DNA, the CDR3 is TGTGCCAGCAACAAAGGGAGCAGGACCTACAATGAGCAGTTCTTC. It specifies CASNKGSRTYNEQFF.

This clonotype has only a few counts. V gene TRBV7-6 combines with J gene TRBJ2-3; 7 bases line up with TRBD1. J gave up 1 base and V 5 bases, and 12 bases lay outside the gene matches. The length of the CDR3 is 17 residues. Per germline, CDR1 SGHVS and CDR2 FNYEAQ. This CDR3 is CASSPRDSKPRTDTQYF. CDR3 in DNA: TGTGCCAGCAGCCCCCGGGACAGTAAACCCCGCACAGATACGCAGTATTTT.

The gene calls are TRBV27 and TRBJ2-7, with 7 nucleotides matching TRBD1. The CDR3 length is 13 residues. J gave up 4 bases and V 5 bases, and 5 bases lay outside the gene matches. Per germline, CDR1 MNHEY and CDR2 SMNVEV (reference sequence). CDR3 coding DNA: TGTGCCAGCAGTCCCCAGGGGGTGTACGAGCAGTACTTC. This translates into CASSPQGVYEQYF.

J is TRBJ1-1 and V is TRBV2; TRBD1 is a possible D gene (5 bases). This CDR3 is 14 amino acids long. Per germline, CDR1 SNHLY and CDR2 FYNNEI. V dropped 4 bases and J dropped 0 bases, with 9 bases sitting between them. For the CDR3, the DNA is TGTGCCAGCAGTGGAGGGACGGTGAACACTGAAGCTTTCTTT. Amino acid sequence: CASSGGTVNTEAFF.

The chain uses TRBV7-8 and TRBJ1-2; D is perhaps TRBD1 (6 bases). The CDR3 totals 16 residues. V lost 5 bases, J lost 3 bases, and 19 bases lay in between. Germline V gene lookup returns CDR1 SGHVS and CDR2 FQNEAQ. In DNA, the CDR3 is TGTGCCAGCAGCCCGATGGGACACTCAGGGGACTATGGCTACACCTTC. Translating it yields CASSPMGHSGDYGYTF.

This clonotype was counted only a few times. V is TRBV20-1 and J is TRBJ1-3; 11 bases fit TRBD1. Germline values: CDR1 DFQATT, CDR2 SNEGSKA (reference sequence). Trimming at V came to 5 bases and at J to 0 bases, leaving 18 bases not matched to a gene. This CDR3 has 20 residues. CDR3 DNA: TGCAGTGCTCCTCCCCGAGGGACAGGGGGGTTTATTGCCTCTGGAAACACCATATATTTT. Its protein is CSAPPRGTGGFIASGNTIYF.